This T cell receptor beta chain comes out of a study of vaccination effects on CD4 cells after COVID-19. About the study: Samples from a couple of convalescent patients were given 16 days and one week before vaccination.

After more than 8 days in culture, the CD4+ T cells were isolated. PCR-confirmed SARS-CoV-2 infection occurred in the person between March and December 2020. IL-2 medium supplanted half the medium on days 3 and 7. The CDR3 sequence is 15 residues long. CDR1 is SQVTM and CDR2 is ANQGSEA in the germline V gene. V was shortened by 6 bases and J by 2 bases, with 19 bases between the two germline ends. In the case of this clone: Its specificity is not known.

Method: immunoSEQ multiplex PCR; TCRdb's copy keeps in-frame clones and lacks some. The repertoire has under 50,000 clones, approximately 74% of them found once; the top ten carry roughly 8.6%. The TCR was taken from a human donor who had a prior SARS-CoV-2 infection. The material was CD4+ T cells from PBMCs cultured without peptide, obtained before COVID-19 vaccination. The chain is built from TRBV29-1 and TRBJ2-5; the D gene could be TRBD1 or TRBD2 (5 bases each). In nucleotides, the CDR3 is TGCAGCGTCACCTTACTCGGGACGTCACAAGAGACCCAGTACTTC. Amino acids: CSVTLLGTSQETQYF. Variable domain in full (rest from reference TRBV29-1 and TRBJ2-5): SAVISQKPSRDICQRGTSLTIQCQVDSQVTMMFWYRQQPGQSLTLIATANQGSEATYESGFVIDKFPISRPNLTFSTLTVSNMSPEDSSIYLCSVTLLGTSQETQYFGPGTRLLVL.